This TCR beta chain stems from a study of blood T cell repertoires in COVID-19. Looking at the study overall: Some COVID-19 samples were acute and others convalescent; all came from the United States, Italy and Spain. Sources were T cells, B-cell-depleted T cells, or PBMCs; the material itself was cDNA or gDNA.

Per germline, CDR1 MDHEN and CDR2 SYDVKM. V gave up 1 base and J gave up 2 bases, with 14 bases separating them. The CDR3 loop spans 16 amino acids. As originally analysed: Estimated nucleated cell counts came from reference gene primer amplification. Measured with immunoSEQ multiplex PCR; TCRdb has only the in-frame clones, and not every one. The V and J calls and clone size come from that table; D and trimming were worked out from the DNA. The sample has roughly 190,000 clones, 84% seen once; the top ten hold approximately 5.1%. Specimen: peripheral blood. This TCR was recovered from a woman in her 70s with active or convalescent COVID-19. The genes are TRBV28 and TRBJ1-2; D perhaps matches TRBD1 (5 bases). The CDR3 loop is CASSLSAGGWNYGYTF. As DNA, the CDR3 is TGTGCCAGCAGTTTATCGGCCGGGGGGTGGAACTATGGCTACACCTTC.